This T cell receptor beta chain emerged from a study of blood T cell repertoires in COVID-19. Overall study context: There were acute and convalescent COVID-19 samples, and they came from the United States, Italy and Spain. Sources were T cells, B-cell-depleted T cells, or PBMCs; the material itself was cDNA or gDNA.

CDR1 and CDR2 from the germline V gene are LNHDA and SQIVND (reference sequence). The length of the CDR3 is 15 residues. Trimming left V 3 bases short and J 1 base short, with 10 bases between. The assay was immunoSEQ multiplex PCR, and TCRdb's table has in-frame clones only and misses some. The sample lists 200,000 to 300,000 clones, roughly 82% seen once, with 9% to 15% in the top ten. Sequenced sample: peripheral blood. The TCR comes from a man aged 80 or over with acute or convalescent COVID-19. The rearrangement joins TRBV19 to TRBJ1-5; no definite D call. CDR3 sequence (DNA): TGTGCCAGTAGTATTCGGGATTTAAGCAATCAGCCCCAGCATTTT. Its translation: CASSIRDLSNQPQHF.